The T cell receptor (beta chain) described here comes from a study of radiotherapy plus CTLA-4 blockade in lung cancer. Profiling relied on immunoSEQ multiplex PCR, and the TCRdb table lists in-frame clones only, not all of them. The table shows tens of thousands of clones, with roughly 77% occurring only once. Trimming shortened V by 0 bases and J by 8 bases, and 20 bases separated the two germline ends. The CDR3 covers 17 residues. Looked up from germline, CDR1 is SGDLS and CDR2 is YYNGEE. The sequence came from a human donor with non-small cell lung cancer who had a complete response to radiotherapy plus ipilimumab. The sample was peripheral blood, taken from a patient treated with radiotherapy plus ipilimumab. The chain carries TRBV9 and TRBJ1-4; maybe TRBD1 (5 bases). The chain's CDR3 is CASSVATGGALGEKLFF. The CDR3 DNA is TGTGCCAGCAGCGTAGCTACCGGGGGTGCCTTAGGAGAAAAACTGTTTTTT.